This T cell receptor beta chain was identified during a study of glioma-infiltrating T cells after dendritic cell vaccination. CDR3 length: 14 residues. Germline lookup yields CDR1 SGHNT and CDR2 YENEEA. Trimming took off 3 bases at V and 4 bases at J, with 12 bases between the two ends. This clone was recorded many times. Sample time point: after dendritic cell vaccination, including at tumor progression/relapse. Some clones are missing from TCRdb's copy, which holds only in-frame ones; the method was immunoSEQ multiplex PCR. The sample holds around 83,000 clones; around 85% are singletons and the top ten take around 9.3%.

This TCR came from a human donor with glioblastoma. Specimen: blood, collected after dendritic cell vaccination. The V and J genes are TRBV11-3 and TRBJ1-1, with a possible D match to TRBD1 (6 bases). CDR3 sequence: CASSFSGVGTEAFF. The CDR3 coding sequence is TGTGCCAGCAGCTTCTCAGGGGTTGGCACTGAAGCTTTCTTT.